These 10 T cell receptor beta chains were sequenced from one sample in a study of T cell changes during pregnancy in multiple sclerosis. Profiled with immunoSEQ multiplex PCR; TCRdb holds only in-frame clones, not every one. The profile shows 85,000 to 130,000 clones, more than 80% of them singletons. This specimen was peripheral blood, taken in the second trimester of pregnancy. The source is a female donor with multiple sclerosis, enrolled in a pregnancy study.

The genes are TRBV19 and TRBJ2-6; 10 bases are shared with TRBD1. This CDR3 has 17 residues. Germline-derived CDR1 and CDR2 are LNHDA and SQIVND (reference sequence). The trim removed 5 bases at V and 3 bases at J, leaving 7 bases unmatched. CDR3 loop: CASSLDRGRGGANVLTF. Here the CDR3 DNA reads TGTGCCAGTAGTCTTGACAGGGGGCGTGGTGGGGCCAACGTCCTGACTTTC.

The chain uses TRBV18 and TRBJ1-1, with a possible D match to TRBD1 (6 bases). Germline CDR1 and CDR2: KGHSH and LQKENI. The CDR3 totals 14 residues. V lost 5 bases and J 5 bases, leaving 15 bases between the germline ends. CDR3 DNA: TGTGCCAGCTCATCTAAACACAGGGAGACTGAAGCTTTCTTT. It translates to CASSSKHRETEAFF.

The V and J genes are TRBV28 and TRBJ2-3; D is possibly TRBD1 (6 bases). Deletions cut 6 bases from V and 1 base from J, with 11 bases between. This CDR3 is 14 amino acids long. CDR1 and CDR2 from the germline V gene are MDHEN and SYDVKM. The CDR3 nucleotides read TGTGCCAGCAGAATCAGGGGACGCACAGATACGCAGTATTTT. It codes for CASRIRGRTDTQYF.

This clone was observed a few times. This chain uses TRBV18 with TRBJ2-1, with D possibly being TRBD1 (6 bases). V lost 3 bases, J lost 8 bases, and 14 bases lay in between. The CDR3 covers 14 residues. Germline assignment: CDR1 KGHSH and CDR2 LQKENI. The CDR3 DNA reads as TGTGCCAGCTCACCGACCGGGACAAGGGATGAGCAGTTCTTC. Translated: CASSPTGTRDEQFF.

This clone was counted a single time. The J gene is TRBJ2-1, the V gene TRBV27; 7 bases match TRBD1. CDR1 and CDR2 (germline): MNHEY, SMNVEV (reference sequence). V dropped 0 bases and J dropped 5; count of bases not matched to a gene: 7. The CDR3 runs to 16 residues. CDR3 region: CASSLSGTVLNNEQFF. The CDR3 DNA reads TGTGCCAGCAGTTTATCGGGGACAGTCTTAAACAATGAGCAGTTCTTC.

The CDR3 sequence: CASSPIGTRNTEAFF. As DNA, the CDR3 is TGTGCCAGCTCACCAATTGGGACACGCAACACTGAAGCTTTCTTT. The chain couples TRBV18 to TRBJ1-1; tentatively, D is TRBD1 (6 bases). V lost 2 bases and J 2 bases, leaving 12 bases between the germline ends. Germline CDR1 KGHSH, CDR2 LQKENI. This CDR3 is built from 15 residues.

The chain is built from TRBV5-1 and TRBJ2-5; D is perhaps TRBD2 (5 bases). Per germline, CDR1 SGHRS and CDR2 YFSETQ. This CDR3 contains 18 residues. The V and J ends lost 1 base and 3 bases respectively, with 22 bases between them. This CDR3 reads CASSLLLALRFTEETQYF. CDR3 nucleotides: TGCGCCAGCAGCTTGCTCCTAGCCTTGCGTTTTACCGAAGAGACCCAGTACTTC.

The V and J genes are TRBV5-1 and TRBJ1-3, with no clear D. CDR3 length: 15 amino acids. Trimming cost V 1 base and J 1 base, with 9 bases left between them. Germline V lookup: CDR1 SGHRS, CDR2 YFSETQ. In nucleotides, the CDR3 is TGCGCCAGCAGCTTGTGGAGTGGTTCTGGAAACACCATATATTTT. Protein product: CASSLWSGSGNTIYF. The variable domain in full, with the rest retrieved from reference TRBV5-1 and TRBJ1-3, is KAGVTQTPRYLIKTRGQQVTLSCSPISGHRSVSWYQQTPGQGLQFLFEYFSETQRNKGNFPGRFSGRQFSNSRSEMNVSTLELGDSALYLCASSLWSGSGNTIYFGEGSWLTVV.

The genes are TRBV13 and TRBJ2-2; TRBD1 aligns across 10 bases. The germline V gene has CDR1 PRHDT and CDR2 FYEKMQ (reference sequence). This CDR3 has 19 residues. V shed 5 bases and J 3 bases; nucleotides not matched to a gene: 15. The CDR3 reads CASSPRGTGELWDTGELFF. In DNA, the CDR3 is TGTGCCAGCAGCCCCAGGGGGACAGGGGAGCTTTGGGACACCGGGGAGCTGTTTTTT.

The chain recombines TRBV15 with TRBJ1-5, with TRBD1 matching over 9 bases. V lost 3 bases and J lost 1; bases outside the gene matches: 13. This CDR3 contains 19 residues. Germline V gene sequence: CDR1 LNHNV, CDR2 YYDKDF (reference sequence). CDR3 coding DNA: TGTGCCACCAGCAGGTGGGGGGACAGGGAGTTTGTGAGCAATCAGCCCCAGCATTTT. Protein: CATSRWGDREFVSNQPQHF. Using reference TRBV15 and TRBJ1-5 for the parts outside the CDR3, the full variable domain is DAMVIQNPRYQVTQFGKPVTLSCSQTLNHNVMYWYQQKSSQAPKLLFHYYDKDFNNEADTPDNFQSRRPNTSFCFLDIRSPGLGDTAMYLCATSRWGDREFVSNQPQHFGDGTRLSIL.